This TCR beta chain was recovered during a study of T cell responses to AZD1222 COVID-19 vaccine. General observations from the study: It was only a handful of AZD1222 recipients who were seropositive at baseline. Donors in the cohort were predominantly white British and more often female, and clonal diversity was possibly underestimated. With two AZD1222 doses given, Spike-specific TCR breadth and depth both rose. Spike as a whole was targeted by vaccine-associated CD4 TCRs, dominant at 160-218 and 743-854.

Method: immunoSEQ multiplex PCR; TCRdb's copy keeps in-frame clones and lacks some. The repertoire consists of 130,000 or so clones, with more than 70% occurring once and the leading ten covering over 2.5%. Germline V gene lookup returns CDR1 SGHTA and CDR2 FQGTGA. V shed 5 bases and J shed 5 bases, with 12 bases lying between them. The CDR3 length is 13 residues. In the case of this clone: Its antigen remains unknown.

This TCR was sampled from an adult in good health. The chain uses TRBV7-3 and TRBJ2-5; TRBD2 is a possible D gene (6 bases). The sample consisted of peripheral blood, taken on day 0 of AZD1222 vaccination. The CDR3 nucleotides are TGTGCCAGCAGCCGGGACTTCGGGGAGACCCAGTACTTC. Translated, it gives CASSRDFGETQYF.